These T cell receptor beta chains were read from a single sample in a study of T-cell memory formation after mild COVID-19. TCRdb redid the calling of the 5' RACE reads with MiXCR, one entry per CDR3 protein. Of under 450,000 distinct CDR3 sequences in the sample, 20% to 25% were seen once. Sequenced: PBMCs or a T cell subset sorted from them (not recorded which). The receptors originated from a man younger than 35 who had mild COVID-19 (a few samples of this study predate the infection). Cell type and time point are not known. Both conserved end residues are part of each CDR3.

j_gene: TRBJ2-7
v_gene: TRBV9
CDR3aa: CASSVVTLYEQYF

j_gene: TRBJ2-3
v_gene: TRBV6-4
CDR3aa: CASSELAGTTDTQYF

j_gene: TRBJ2-1
v_gene: TRBV7-2
CDR3aa: CASSLTRGADNEQFF

j_gene: TRBJ2-5
v_gene: TRBV4-3
CDR3aa: CASSQGTEETQYF

j_gene: TRBJ2-1
v_gene: TRBV6-5
CDR3aa: CASSYSTSGIPYNEQFF

j_gene: TRBJ2-1
v_gene: TRBV5-1
CDR3aa: CASGWTGGSGEQFF

j_gene: TRBJ2-3
v_gene: TRBV27
CDR3aa: CASSAAAGGPVDTQYF

j_gene: TRBJ1-5
v_gene: TRBV7-2
CDR3aa: CASSLVGTDSNQPQHF

j_gene: TRBJ1-2
v_gene: TRBV6-5
CDR3aa: CASRSGTNYGYTF

j_gene: TRBJ2-7
v_gene: TRBV7-9
CDR3aa: CASSRAGDEQYF

j_gene: TRBJ2-1
v_gene: TRBV12-3/TRBV12-4
CDR3aa: CASGFGGALSNEQFF

j_gene: TRBJ2-3
v_gene: TRBV4-3
CDR3aa: CASSQRVSDPDTQYF

j_gene: TRBJ1-6
v_gene: TRBV7-9
CDR3aa: CASSQPGSVVSPLHF

j_gene: TRBJ1-1
v_gene: TRBV2
CDR3aa: CASSITTWDRGWEAFF

j_gene: TRBJ2-1
v_gene: TRBV5-1
CDR3aa: CASSLALFYNEQFF

j_gene: TRBJ1-2
v_gene: TRBV20-1
CDR3aa: CSARGVADSYTF

j_gene: TRBJ2-5
v_gene: TRBV5-1
CDR3aa: CASSFTPGTRETQYF

j_gene: TRBJ2-5
v_gene: TRBV7-2
CDR3aa: CASSFGTTPRAQYF

j_gene: TRBJ2-3
v_gene: TRBV7-9
CDR3aa: CASSSGLASDTQYF

j_gene: TRBJ2-3
v_gene: TRBV12-3/TRBV12-4
CDR3aa: CASSLRVSGGRQYF

j_gene: TRBJ1-2
v_gene: TRBV7-2
CDR3aa: CASSLTPGWSYGYTF

j_gene: TRBJ2-2
v_gene: TRBV30
CDR3aa: CAWMKGYRTSGHTGELFF

j_gene: TRBJ1-5
v_gene: TRBV6-6
CDR3aa: CASDGQGQGRNQPQHF

j_gene: TRBJ2-5
v_gene: TRBV7-2
CDR3aa: CASSPNRLARETQYF

j_gene: TRBJ2-7
v_gene: TRBV6-6
CDR3aa: CASSPPGTSFSEQYF

j_gene: TRBJ1-2
v_gene: TRBV29-1
CDR3aa: CSGNLREVYTF

j_gene: TRBJ2-5
v_gene: TRBV7-2
CDR3aa: CASSTQAKETQYF

j_gene: TRBJ2-5
v_gene: TRBV28
CDR3aa: CASSLYQVGTQYF

j_gene: TRBJ2-7
v_gene: TRBV4-3
CDR3aa: CASSQDWGQGYEQYF

j_gene: TRBJ1-4
v_gene: TRBV7-2
CDR3aa: CASSLKNRENEKLFF

j_gene: TRBJ2-4
v_gene: TRBV5-1
CDR3aa: CASESGLGKNIQYF

j_gene: TRBJ2-5
v_gene: TRBV6-2/TRBV6-3
CDR3aa: CASSSPAGGAETQYF

j_gene: TRBJ1-4
v_gene: TRBV9
CDR3aa: CASSGRGLTNEKLFF

j_gene: TRBJ2-2
v_gene: TRBV4-1
CDR3aa: CASGTVGGELFF

j_gene: TRBJ2-5
v_gene: TRBV29-1
CDR3aa: CSVVRGGQETQYF

j_gene: TRBJ2-7
v_gene: TRBV12-3/TRBV12-4
CDR3aa: CASSSRFSYEQYF

j_gene: TRBJ2-7
v_gene: TRBV24-1
CDR3aa: CATRNKGELWEQYF

j_gene: TRBJ1-4
v_gene: TRBV7-2
CDR3aa: CASSLQGALGGKLFF

j_gene: TRBJ1-1
v_gene: TRBV10-3
CDR3aa: CAISESGTGRAFF

j_gene: TRBJ2-5
v_gene: TRBV12-3/TRBV12-4
CDR3aa: CASSSEARETQYF

j_gene: TRBJ2-1
v_gene: TRBV7-9
CDR3aa: CASSIDGYNEQFF

j_gene: TRBJ1-2
v_gene: TRBV2
CDR3aa: CASSGRRSPSGYTF

j_gene: TRBJ2-1
v_gene: TRBV5-4
CDR3aa: CASSKGGASSYNEQFF

j_gene: TRBJ2-5
v_gene: TRBV11-2
CDR3aa: CASSLGDRFTAVETQYF

j_gene: TRBJ2-3
v_gene: TRBV7-3
CDR3aa: CASSFGRGGSDTQYF

j_gene: TRBJ2-5
v_gene: TRBV15
CDR3aa: CATSRRQALQETQYF

j_gene: TRBJ1-5
v_gene: TRBV6-5
CDR3aa: CASRRRDRGDQPQHF

j_gene: TRBJ2-3
v_gene: TRBV29-1
CDR3aa: CSVVRDRIILDTQYF

j_gene: TRBJ1-2
v_gene: TRBV7-2
CDR3aa: CASSTGTANYGYTF